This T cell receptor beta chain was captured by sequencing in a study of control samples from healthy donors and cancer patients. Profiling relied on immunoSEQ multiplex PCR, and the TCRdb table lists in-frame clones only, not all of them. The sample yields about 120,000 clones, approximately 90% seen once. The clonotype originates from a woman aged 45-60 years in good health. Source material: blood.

The CDR3 nucleotides read TGTGCCAGCAACCTCCCGGCAGGGGACGGAAAACTGTTTTTT. Translated, it gives CASNLPAGDGKLFF. The V call is TRBV28, the J call TRBJ1-4; tentative D call: TRBD1 (6 bases). Germline loops: CDR1 MDHEN, CDR2 SYDVKM. V lost 7 bases to trimming and J lost 10 bases, with 19 bases between them. The CDR3 is 14 amino acids.